Following are 24 T cell receptor beta chains from one sample sequenced in a study of cytomegalovirus exposure and HLA in healthy donors. Vbeta (60) and Jbeta (13) primers were used in the PCR. The method was immunoSEQ multiplex PCR; TCRdb's version includes in-frame clones alone and lacks a portion of them. The repertoire holds roughly 67,000 clones, with around four fifths as singletons. What was sequenced was PBMCs. These TCRs come from a man aged 40-50 years in good health and CMV-seronegative.

The CDR3 is CSALDRANTEAFF. CDR3 DNA sequence: TGCAGCGCATTAGACAGGGCGAACACTGAAGCTTTCTTT. The chain uses TRBV29-1 and TRBJ1-1; 7 bases line up with TRBD1. J gave up 1 base and V 7 bases, and 6 bases lay outside the gene matches. The germline V gene encodes CDR1 SQVTM and CDR2 ANQGSEA. The CDR3 sequence is 13 residues long.

The rearrangement joins TRBV6-6 to TRBJ2-2; D is unresolved. V dropped 7 bases and J dropped 7 bases, with 7 bases sitting between them. The length of the CDR3 is 11 residues. Germline CDR1 is MNHNY and CDR2 is SVGAGI (reference sequence). Here the CDR3 DNA reads TGTGCCAGCAAAACGGTCGGGGAGCTGTTTTTT. Translation gives CASKTVGELFF.

The chain is built from TRBV5-6 and TRBJ2-6; perhaps TRBD2 as D (5 bases). Per the germline V gene, CDR1 is SGHDT and CDR2 is YYEEEE. This CDR3 is built from 18 residues. Deletions cut 1 base from V and 1 base from J, with 15 bases between. The CDR3 reads CASSLRLASWSGANVLTF. CDR3 DNA sequence: TGTGCCAGCAGCTTGAGGCTAGCTTCCTGGTCTGGGGCCAACGTCCTGACTTTC.

The rearrangement uses TRBV28 and TRBJ2-3, with 11 bases lining up with TRBD2. The CDR3 spans 16 residues. V lost 3 bases to trimming and J lost 4 bases; unmatched junction nucleotides: 6. Germline V gene lookup returns CDR1 MDHEN and CDR2 SYDVKM. CDR3: CASSFVAGGLADTQYF. In nucleotides, the CDR3 is TGTGCCAGCAGTTTCGTAGCGGGAGGGCTAGCAGATACGCAGTATTTT.

This clone has more than one count but fewer than ten. This is likely an artifact of a read error, given a far larger clone one base away. The V and J genes are TRBV5-4 and TRBJ2-5, with D tentatively TRBD1 (5 bases). TRBJ2-7 explains the end of the DNA better; the J call may be wrong. CDR1 and CDR2 from the germline V gene are SGHNT and YYREEE (reference sequence). The length of the CDR3 is 12 residues. The CDR3 nucleotides are TGTGCCAGCAGCTTAACAGGCTACGAGCAGTACTTC. Translated, it gives CASSLTGYEQYF.

The V gene is TRBV7-3, the J gene TRBJ1-1; D is unresolved. The CDR3 has 15 residues. Trimming stripped 2 bases from V and 0 bases from J, with 10 bases between. Germline V CDR1 and CDR2: SGHTA, FQGTGA. The CDR3 spells CASSLLGGMNTEAFF. In nucleotides, the CDR3 is TGTGCCAGCAGCTTACTGGGAGGAATGAACACTGAAGCTTTCTTT. The variable domain in full, with the rest retrieved from reference TRBV7-3 and TRBJ1-1, is GAGVSQTPSNKVTEKGKYVELRCDPISGHTALYWYRQSLGQGPEFLIYFQGTGAADDSGLPNDRFFAVRPEGSVSTLKIQRTERGDSAVYLCASSLLGGMNTEAFFGQGTRLTVV.

This clone was observed a single time. The chain employs TRBV5-1 and TRBJ2-2; the D gene is possibly TRBD2 (5 bases). The CDR3 is made up of 16 amino acids. V was cut by 1 base and J by 0 bases, with 10 bases left in between. Germline assignment: CDR1 SGHRS and CDR2 YFSETQ. CDR3 region: CASSLQTGANTGELFF. The CDR3 coding sequence is TGCGCCAGCAGCTTGCAAACCGGGGCGAACACCGGGGAGCTGTTTTTT.

The gene calls are TRBV15 and TRBJ1-5; the D is unclear. The CDR3 is 13 amino acids. V was pared by 0 bases and J by 4 bases, with 4 bases between. Germline CDR1 LNHNV, CDR2 YYDKDF (reference sequence). The CDR3 sequence: CATSRDPNQPQHF. The CDR3 DNA follows: TGTGCCACCAGCAGAGACCCAAATCAGCCCCAGCATTTT.

The chain is built from TRBV5-1 and TRBJ2-7; 7 bases align to TRBD2. The CDR3 is 21 amino acids. Germline loops: CDR1 SGHRS, CDR2 YFSETQ. J lost 0 bases, V lost 0 bases, and 21 bases had no gene match. CDR3 nucleotide sequence: TGCGCCAGCAGCTTGGGGGGGTTCAGGACCCTAGCGGCCTTTTTCTCCTACGAGCAGTACTTC. Translating it yields CASSLGGFRTLAAFFSYEQYF.

The rearrangement uses TRBV7-9 and TRBJ1-1; 7 bases fit TRBD1. Germline values: CDR1 SEHNR, CDR2 FQNEAQ (reference sequence). The V segment lost 6 bases and the J segment 3 bases; nucleotides outside the gene matches: 4. The CDR3 is made up of 13 amino acids. CDR3 sequence reads: CASSFDRDTEAFF. The CDR3 DNA follows: TGTGCCAGCAGTTTTGACAGGGACACTGAAGCTTTCTTT.

Note on this clone: One junction end does not reproduce the germline sequence, and a read error may be involved. This sequence joins TRBV7-9 and TRBJ2-1, with TRBD2 matching over 14 bases. The CDR3 length is 14 residues. Germline CDR1 and CDR2: SEHNR and FQNEAQ (reference sequence). In nucleotides, the CDR3 is TGTGCCAGCAGCCCAGGGACTAGCGGGGGTATTAAGGTCTTC. Amino acid sequence: CASSPGTSGGIKVF.

This chain joins TRBV27 and TRBJ2-3; D possibly corresponds to TRBD1 (5 bases). This CDR3 region has 14 residues. Per the germline V gene, CDR1 is MNHEY and CDR2 is SMNVEV (reference sequence). Trimming took off 2 bases at V and 2 bases at J, with 8 bases between the two ends. CDR3 sequence: CASSLGAHTDTQYF. DNA of the CDR3: TGTGCCAGCAGTTTAGGGGCACACACAGATACGCAGTATTTT.

The chain uses TRBV4-1 and TRBJ1-4; D is possibly TRBD1 (6 bases). V shed 4 bases and J shed 7 bases, with 22 bases lying between them. The CDR3 spans 17 residues. Germline loops: CDR1 MGHRA, CDR2 YSYEKL. The chain's CDR3 is CASSLKSTGPAGEKLFF. CDR3 in DNA: TGCGCCAGCAGCCTCAAATCGACAGGCCCCGCGGGTGAAAAACTGTTTTTT.

This chain links TRBV5-1 with TRBJ2-3, with a tentative D call TRBD2 (6 bases). CDR1 SGHRS and CDR2 YFSETQ come from the germline V gene. V dropped 2 bases and J dropped 6 bases, with 7 bases sitting between them. This CDR3 comprises 12 residues. Here the CDR3 reads CASSLAGDTQYF. DNA of the CDR3: TGCGCCAGCAGCTTAGCGGGCGATACGCAGTATTTT.

The chain links TRBV11-3 to TRBJ2-1; TRBD2 aligns across 13 bases. Looked up from germline, CDR1 is SGHNT and CDR2 is YENEEA. Trimming cost V 4 bases and J 5 bases; bases outside gene matches: 17. The CDR3 is 20 residues long. This chain's CDR3 is CASSSYGLAGVVCVDNEQFF. The CDR3 nucleotides read TGTGCCAGCAGCTCATACGGACTAGCGGGAGTCGTGTGTGTAGACAATGAGCAGTTCTTC.

This chain connects TRBV27 to TRBJ2-3, with D perhaps TRBD2 (5 bases). The germline V gene has CDR1 MNHEY and CDR2 SMNVEV (reference sequence). This CDR3 contains 17 residues. V lost 5 bases and J 0 bases, leaving 18 bases between the germline ends. The CDR3 protein is CASSPSPRLMSTDTQYF. The CDR3 DNA reads TGTGCCAGCAGTCCATCACCTCGACTAATGAGCACAGATACGCAGTATTTT.

This sequence joins TRBV5-1 and TRBJ2-7, with 10 bases lining up with TRBD1. Germline CDR1 SGHRS, CDR2 YFSETQ. V lost 4 bases to trimming and J lost 0 bases; unmatched junction nucleotides: 16. This CDR3 spans 19 amino acids. CDR3 sequence reads: CASSQSGTGAEIYSYEQYF. In nucleotides, the CDR3 is TGCGCCAGCAGCCAGTCCGGGACAGGGGCCGAGATTTACTCCTACGAGCAGTACTTC.

This sequence joins TRBV5-1 and TRBJ2-5; D perhaps matches TRBD1 (6 bases). The J call is uncertain, as TRBJ2-7 better fits the DNA end. This CDR3 spans 15 amino acids. The germline V gene has CDR1 SGHRS and CDR2 YFSETQ. The CDR3 spells CASSLESGQTYEQYF. The DNA for the CDR3 is TGCGCCAGCAGCTTGGAGTCGGGACAAACCTACGAGCAGTACTTC.

The chain recombines TRBV5-6 with TRBJ2-7; 9 positions agree with TRBD1. The CDR3 has 15 amino acids. J gave up 2 bases and V 4 bases, and 7 bases lay outside the gene matches. In germline, CDR1 is SGHDT, CDR2 YYEEEE. CDR3: CASSPGRQGAYEQYF. CDR3 DNA sequence: TGTGCCAGCAGCCCTGGAAGACAGGGGGCCTACGAGCAGTACTTC.

The V call is TRBV6-6, the J call TRBJ1-5; D unclear. CDR1 is MNHNY, CDR2 SVGAGI, per germline (reference sequence). The ends were cut back, 2 bases at V and 2 bases at J, with 10 bases in the middle. This CDR3 region has 15 residues. DNA for the CDR3: TGTGCCAGCAGTTACACGGGAGGCGGCAATCAGCCCCAGCATTTT. It yields the protein CASSYTGGGNQPQHF.

This sequence joins TRBV5-6 and TRBJ1-1; D may be TRBD1 (6 bases). There are 14 residues in the CDR3. With 0 bases removed from V and 10 bases from J, the gap between germline ends came to 16 bases. CDR1 is SGHDT and CDR2 is YYEEEE in the germline V gene. CDR3 bases: TGTGCCAGCAGCTTGGGTGAATCGGGGGGCGTAGCTTTCTTT. Translation: CASSLGESGGVAFF.

The V call is TRBV6-5, the J call TRBJ2-7; D is uncertain. The V gene's germline CDR1 is MNHEY and CDR2 SVGAGI. The CDR3 sequence is 15 residues long. V dropped 2 bases and J dropped 3 bases, with 14 bases sitting between them. The chain's CDR3 is CASSYRFTEIYEQYF. The CDR3 nucleotides read TGTGCCAGCAGTTACCGCTTCACAGAAATCTACGAGCAGTACTTC.

The V call is TRBV6-5, the J call TRBJ1-5; D is ambiguous. This CDR3 is built from 14 residues. Germline values: CDR1 MNHEY, CDR2 SVGAGI. The V end was cut by 5 bases, the J end by 0 bases, with 8 bases between. The chain's CDR3 is CASSLTYSNQPQHF. CDR3 sequence (DNA): TGTGCCAGCAGTCTCACCTATAGCAATCAGCCCCAGCATTTT.

The chain links TRBV7-9 to TRBJ2-2, with a tentative D call TRBD1 (5 bases). V gave up 1 base and J gave up 7 bases, with 13 bases separating them. The CDR3 runs 15 residues. Germline V gene lookup returns CDR1 SEHNR and CDR2 FQNEAQ (reference sequence). The CDR3 spells CASSLVTGGIGELFF. The CDR3 DNA follows: TGTGCCAGCAGCTTAGTAACAGGTGGGATCGGGGAGCTGTTTTTT. Full variable domain (rest looked up from reference TRBV7-9 and TRBJ2-2): DTGVSQNPRHKITKRGQNVTFRCDPISEHNRLYWYRQTLGQGPEFLTYFQNEAQLEKSRLLSDRFSAERPKGSFSTLEIQRTEQGDSAMYLCASSLVTGGIGELFFGEGSRLTVL.